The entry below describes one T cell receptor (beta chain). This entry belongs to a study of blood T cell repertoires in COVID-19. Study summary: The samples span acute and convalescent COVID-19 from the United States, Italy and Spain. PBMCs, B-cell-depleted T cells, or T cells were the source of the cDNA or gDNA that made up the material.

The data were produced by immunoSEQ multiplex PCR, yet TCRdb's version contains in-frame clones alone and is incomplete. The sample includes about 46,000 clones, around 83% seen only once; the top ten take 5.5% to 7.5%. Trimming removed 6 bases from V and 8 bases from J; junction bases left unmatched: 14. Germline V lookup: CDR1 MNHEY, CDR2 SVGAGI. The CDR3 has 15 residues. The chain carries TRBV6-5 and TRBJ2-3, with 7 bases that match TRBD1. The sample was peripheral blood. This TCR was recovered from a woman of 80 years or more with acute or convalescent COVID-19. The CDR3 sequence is CASSAPRQGHVTQYF. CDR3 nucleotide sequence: TGTGCCAGCAGCGCCCCAAGACAGGGTCACGTTACGCAGTATTTT.